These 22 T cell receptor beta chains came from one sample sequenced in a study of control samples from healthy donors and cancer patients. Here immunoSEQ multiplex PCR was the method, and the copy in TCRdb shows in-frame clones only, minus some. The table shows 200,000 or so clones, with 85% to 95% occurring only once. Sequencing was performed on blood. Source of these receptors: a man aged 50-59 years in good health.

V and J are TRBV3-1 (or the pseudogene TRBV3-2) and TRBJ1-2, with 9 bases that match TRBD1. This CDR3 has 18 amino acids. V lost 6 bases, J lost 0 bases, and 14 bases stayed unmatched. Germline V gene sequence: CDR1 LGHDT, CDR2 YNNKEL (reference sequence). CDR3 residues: CASRRTGTGTLPNYGYTF. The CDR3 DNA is TGTGCCAGCAGAAGAACCGGGACAGGGACTCTTCCTAACTATGGCTACACCTTC.

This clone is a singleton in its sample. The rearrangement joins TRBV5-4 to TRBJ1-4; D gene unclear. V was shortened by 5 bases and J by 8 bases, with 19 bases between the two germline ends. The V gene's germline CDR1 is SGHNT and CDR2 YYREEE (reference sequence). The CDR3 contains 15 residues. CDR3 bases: TGTGCCAGCAGTTCCGATCCCGGTCGTGGAGAAAAACTGTTTTTT. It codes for CASSSDPGRGEKLFF.

CDR3 in amino acids: CASNPRAARETQYF. CDR3 bases: TGTGCCAGCAACCCAAGGGCTGCCCGGGAGACCCAGTACTTC. The gene calls are TRBV6-5 and TRBJ2-5; D call uncertain. This CDR3 contains 14 residues. Germline loops: CDR1 MNHEY, CDR2 SVGAGI. V shed 7 bases and J shed 5 bases, with 17 bases lying between them.

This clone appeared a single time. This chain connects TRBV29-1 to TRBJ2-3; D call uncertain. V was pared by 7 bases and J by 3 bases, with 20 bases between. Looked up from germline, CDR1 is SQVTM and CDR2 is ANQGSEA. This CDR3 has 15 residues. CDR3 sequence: CSANNRVWETDTQYF. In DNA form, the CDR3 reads TGCAGCGCCAATAACCGGGTCTGGGAAACAGATACGCAGTATTTT.

The CDR3 sequence is CASSLINEQFF. In nucleotides, the CDR3 is TGTGCCAGCAGCTTAATAAATGAGCAGTTCTTC. This chain connects TRBV11-2 to TRBJ2-1; D gene uncertain. Trimming took 2 bases from V and 7 from J, leaving 3 bases between them. This CDR3 spans 11 amino acids. Per germline, CDR1 SGHAT and CDR2 FQNNGV.

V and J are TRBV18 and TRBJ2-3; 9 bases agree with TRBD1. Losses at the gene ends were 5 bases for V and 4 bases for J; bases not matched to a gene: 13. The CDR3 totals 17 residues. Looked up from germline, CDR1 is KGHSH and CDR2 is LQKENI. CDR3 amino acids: CASSSTGGGVFADTQYF. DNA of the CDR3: TGTGCCAGCTCATCAACAGGGGGCGGTGTATTCGCAGATACGCAGTATTTT.

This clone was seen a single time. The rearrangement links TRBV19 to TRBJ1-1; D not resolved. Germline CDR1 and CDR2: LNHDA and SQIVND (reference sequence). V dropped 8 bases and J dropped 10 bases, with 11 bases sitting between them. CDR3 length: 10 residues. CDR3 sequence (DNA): TGTGCCAGTGGTGGGGAGGGAGCTTTCTTT. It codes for CASGGEGAFF.

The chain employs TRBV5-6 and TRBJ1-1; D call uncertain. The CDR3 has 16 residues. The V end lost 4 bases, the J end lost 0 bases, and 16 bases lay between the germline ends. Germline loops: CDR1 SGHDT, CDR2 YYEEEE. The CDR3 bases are TGTGCCAGCAGCCGGACGGCTGGGATCATGAACACTGAAGCTTTCTTT. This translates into CASSRTAGIMNTEAFF.

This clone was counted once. The CDR3 DNA reads TGTGCCAGCAGGGGTGCGGGGCCTTCACCCCTCCACTTT. It encodes CASRGAGPSPLHF. V usage is TRBV6-5 and J usage is TRBJ1-6; tentative D call: TRBD1 (5 bases). Per germline, CDR1 MNHEY and CDR2 SVGAGI. Trimming pared 6 bases from V and 9 bases from J, leaving 12 bases between. The CDR3 covers 13 residues.

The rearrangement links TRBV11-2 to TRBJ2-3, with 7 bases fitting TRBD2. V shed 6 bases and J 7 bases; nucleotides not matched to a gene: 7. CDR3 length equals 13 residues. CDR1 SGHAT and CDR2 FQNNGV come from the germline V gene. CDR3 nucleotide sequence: TGTGCCAGCAGGAGCGGGGATTTGAATACGCAGTATTTT. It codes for CASRSGDLNTQYF. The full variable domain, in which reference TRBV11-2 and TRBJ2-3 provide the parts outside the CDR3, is EAGVAQSPRYKIIEKRQSVAFWCNPISGHATLYWYQQILGQGPKLLIQFQNNGVVDDSQLPKDRFSAERLKGVDSTLKIQPAKLEDSAVYLCASRSGDLNTQYFGPGTRLTVL.

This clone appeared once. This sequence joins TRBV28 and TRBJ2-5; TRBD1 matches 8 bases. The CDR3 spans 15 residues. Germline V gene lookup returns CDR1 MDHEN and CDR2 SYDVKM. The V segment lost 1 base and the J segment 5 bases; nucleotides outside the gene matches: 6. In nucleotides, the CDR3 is TGTGCCAGCAGTTTATTGACAGGGGTCGGTGAGACCCAGTACTTC. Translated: CASSLLTGVGETQYF.

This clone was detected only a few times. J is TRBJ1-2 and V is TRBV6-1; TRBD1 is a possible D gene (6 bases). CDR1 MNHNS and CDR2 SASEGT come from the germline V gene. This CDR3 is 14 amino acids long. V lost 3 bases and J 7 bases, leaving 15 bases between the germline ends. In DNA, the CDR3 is TGTGCCAGCAGTGACGAGGGGGGGCGGTCTGGCTACACCTTC. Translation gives CASSDEGGRSGYTF.

CDR3 nucleotide sequence: TGTGCCAGCAGCCAACCGGGGCGGACATTCTCTGGAAACACCATATATTTT. Translating it yields CASSQPGRTFSGNTIYF. The chain has TRBV14 and TRBJ1-3; TRBD1 might be the D (5 bases). The CDR3 length is 17 residues. V was clipped by 2 bases and J by 0 bases, with 14 bases between them. Germline V gene lookup returns CDR1 SGHDN and CDR2 FVKESK.

Here the CDR3 reads CASKSAQNTGELFF. The DNA of the CDR3 is TGCGCCAGCAAGTCGGCCCAAAACACCGGGGAGCTGTTTTTT. The V gene is TRBV10-1, the J gene TRBJ2-2, with D unclear. The CDR3 is made up of 14 amino acids. The germline V gene has CDR1 WNHNN and CDR2 SYGVQD (reference sequence). Trimming removed 7 bases at V and 2 bases at J, with 11 bases between.

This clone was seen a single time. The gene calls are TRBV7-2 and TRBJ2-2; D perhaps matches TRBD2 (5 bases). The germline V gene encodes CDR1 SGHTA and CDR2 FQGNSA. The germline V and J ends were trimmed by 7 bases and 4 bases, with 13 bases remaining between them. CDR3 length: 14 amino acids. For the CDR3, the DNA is TGTGCCAGCAAATCGCGGAGGATCACCGGGGAGCTGTTTTTT. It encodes CASKSRRITGELFF.

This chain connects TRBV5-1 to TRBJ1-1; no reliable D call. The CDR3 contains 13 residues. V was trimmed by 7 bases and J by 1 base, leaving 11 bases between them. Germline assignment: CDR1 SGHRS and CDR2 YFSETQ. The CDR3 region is CASRPDGNTEAFF. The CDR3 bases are TGCGCCAGCCGCCCTGACGGGAACACTGAAGCTTTCTTT.

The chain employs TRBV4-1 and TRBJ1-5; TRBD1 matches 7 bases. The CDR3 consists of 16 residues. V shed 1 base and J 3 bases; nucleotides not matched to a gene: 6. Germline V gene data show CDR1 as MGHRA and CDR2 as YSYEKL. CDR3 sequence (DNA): TGCGCCAGCAGCCAAGTAAGCGGACAGGCCAATCAGCCCCAGCATTTT. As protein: CASSQVSGQANQPQHF.

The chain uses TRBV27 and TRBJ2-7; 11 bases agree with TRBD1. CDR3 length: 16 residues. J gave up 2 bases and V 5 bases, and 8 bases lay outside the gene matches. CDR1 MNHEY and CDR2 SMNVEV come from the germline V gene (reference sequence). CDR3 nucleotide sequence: TGTGCCAGCAGTAAACACCGGGACAGGGGGACCTACGAGCAGTACTTC. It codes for CASSKHRDRGTYEQYF.

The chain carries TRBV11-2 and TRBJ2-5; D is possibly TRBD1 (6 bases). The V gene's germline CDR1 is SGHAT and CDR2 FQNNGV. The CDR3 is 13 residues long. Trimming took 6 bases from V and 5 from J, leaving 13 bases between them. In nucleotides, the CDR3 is TGTGCCAGCAGATCCCCAGGGGCGGAGACCCAGTACTTC. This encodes CASRSPGAETQYF.

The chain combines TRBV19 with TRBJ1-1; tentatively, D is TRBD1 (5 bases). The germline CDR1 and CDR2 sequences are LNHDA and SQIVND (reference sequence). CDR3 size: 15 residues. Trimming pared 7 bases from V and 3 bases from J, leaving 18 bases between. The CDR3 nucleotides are TGTGCCAGTAAAGTGAGGGGCGGGCGATACACTGAAGCTTTCTTT. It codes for CASKVRGGRYTEAFF.

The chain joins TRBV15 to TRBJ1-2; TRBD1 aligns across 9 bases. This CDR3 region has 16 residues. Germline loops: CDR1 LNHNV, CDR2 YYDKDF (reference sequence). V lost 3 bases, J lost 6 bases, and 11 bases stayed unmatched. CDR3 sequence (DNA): TGTGCCACCAGCAGTCCAACCCGGGACAGGGTTGATGGCTACACCTTC. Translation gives CATSSPTRDRVDGYTF.

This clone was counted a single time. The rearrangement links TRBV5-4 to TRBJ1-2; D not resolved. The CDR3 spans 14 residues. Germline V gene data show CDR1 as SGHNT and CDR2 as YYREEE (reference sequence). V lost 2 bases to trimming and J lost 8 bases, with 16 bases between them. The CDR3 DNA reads TGTGCCAGCAGCTTATCAGATATCAATCGAGGCTACACCTTC. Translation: CASSLSDINRGYTF.